This T cell receptor beta chain comes out of a study of cytomegalovirus exposure and HLA in healthy donors. Study-level information: In terms of ancestry, the Caucasian-associated cluster contained 75% to 85% of the approximately 400 genotyped donors. Notes on the study in general: V- and J-gene trimming of TCR beta was linked (in a later analysis) to a missense DCLRE1C variant. Diagnosis of cytomegalovirus status made by the classifier reportedly showed high specificity and sensitivity.

PCR employed 60 Vbeta and 13 Jbeta primers. TCRdb's table, derived via immunoSEQ multiplex PCR, lists solely in-frame clones and lacks some. This sample carries 40,000 to 45,000 clones, around half of them seen once, and the ten largest clones take over 10%. The V gene lost 0 bases and the J gene lost 4 bases, with 13 bases spanning the gap. Germline-derived CDR1 and CDR2 are SGHTA and FQGNSA. The CDR3 runs 15 residues. This donor has no recorded CMV serostatus. This clone was counted only a few times. Its antigen is currently unknown. The sequence was obtained from a human donor in good health. The sequencing input was PBMCs. The chain employs TRBV7-2 and TRBJ2-7; TRBD1 might be the D (6 bases). The CDR3 protein is CASSLAGQPPYEQYF. The CDR3 nucleotides read TGTGCCAGCAGCTTAGCCGGACAGCCTCCTTACGAGCAGTACTTC. The whole variable domain, remainder taken from reference TRBV7-2 and TRBJ2-7, is GAGVSQSPSNKVTEKGKDVELRCDPISGHTALYWYRQSLGQGLEFLIYFQGNSAPDKSGLPSDRFSAERTGGSVSTLTIQRTQQEDSAVYLCASSLAGQPPYEQYFGPGTRLTVT.